Listed below are T cell receptor beta chains from one sample, sequenced in a study of beta chain features in type 1 diabetes. The method was immunoSEQ multiplex PCR; TCRdb's version includes in-frame clones alone and lacks a portion of them. The data show 620,000 or so clones, with 15% to 17% seen just once and about 0.097% held by the top ten. The sequencing sample was made of naive CD4+ T cells from blood. These receptors were collected from a man aged 18-30 years in good health. CDR3s include the opening cysteine and the closing phenylalanine or tryptophan. The order of the fields is clone size, D gene, J gene, V gene, CDR3 protein, CDR3 DNA. D genes are given only for firm matches. Expanded clones are given a class, and other clones once, few, many or no size at all.

>-|-|TRBJ1-2|TRBV6-5
CASSQQVNYGYTF
TGTGCCAGCAGCCAACAGGTTAACTATGGCTACACCTTC
>few|TRBD2|TRBJ2-1|TRBV5-1
CASSLGAGEGNEQFF
TGCGCCAGCAGCTTGGGGGCGGGAGAGGGCAATGAGCAGTTCTTC
>-|-|TRBJ1-6|TRBV27
CASRPRTVLTPLHF
TGTGCCAGCAGGCCCCGGACTGTCTTGACACCCCTCCACTTT
>-|TRBD2|TRBJ2-5|TRBV2
CASSELTSRETQYF
TGTGCCAGCAGTGAACTGACTAGCCGGGAGACCCAGTACTTC
>-|TRBD1|TRBJ2-5|TRBV7-3
CASSSLARGRETQYF
TGTGCCAGCAGCTCTCTCGCCAGGGGGCGGGAGACCCAGTACTTC
>-|-|TRBJ2-3|TRBV5-1
CASRRSTDTQYF
TGCGCCAGCAGGAGAAGCACAGATACGCAGTATTTT
>-|-|TRBJ1-1|TRBV28
CASRRTGEAFF
TGTGCCAGCAGACGAACAGGTGAAGCTTTCTTT
>-|-|TRBJ2-3|TRBV19
CASRNPGHPQDTQYF
TGTGCCAGTAGGAACCCGGGACACCCGCAGGATACGCAGTATTTT
>-|-|TRBJ2-7|TRBV14
CASSQDLRRSSYEQYF
TGTGCCAGCAGCCAAGATCTACGACGGAGCTCCTACGAGCAGTACTTC
>-|-|TRBJ2-5|TRBV6-6
CASSYSGVGGETQYF
TGTGCCAGCAGTTACTCGGGAGTCGGAGGAGAGACCCAGTACTTC
>-|TRBD1|TRBJ1-5|TRBV18
CASSPLSGGDQPQHF
TGTGCCAGCTCACCACTCTCAGGGGGCGATCAGCCCCAGCATTTT
>few|TRBD2|TRBJ2-7|TRBV28
CASSPPLAGGPRSGF
TGTGCCAGCAGTCCCCCCCTAGCGGGAGGACCTCGTTCTGGTTTC
>-|-|TRBJ2-7|TRBV9
CASSVHEQYF
TGTGCCAGCAGCGTCCACGAGCAGTACTTC
>-|-|TRBJ1-1|TRBV27
CASSSQLNTEAFF
TGTGCCAGCAGTTCACAGTTGAACACTGAAGCTTTCTTT
>-|-|TRBJ1-6|TRBV20-1
CSAPGRPLHF
TGCAGTGCCCCGGGGCGTCCGCTCCACTTT
>-|-|TRBJ1-6|TRBV5-4
CASSPGPGTMIRGSPLHF
TGTGCCAGCAGCCCGGGCCCGGGGACCATGATAAGGGGTTCACCCCTCCACTTT
>-|-|TRBJ2-6|TRBV2
CASQGVGANVLTF
TGTGCTAGCCAGGGTGTTGGGGCCAACGTCCTGACTTTC
>-|-|TRBJ2-3|TRBV6-1
CASSEQDTQYF
TGTGCCAGCAGTGAACAAGATACGCAGTATTTT